Each of the 31 T cell receptor beta chains below was sequenced from the same sample in a study of T cells in Graves' hyperthyroidism and ophthalmopathy. Amplified TCR beta CDR3 regions came from RNA transcripts. First-round RT-PCR with HTBI primers amplified the TCR CDR3 region. Each CDR3 protein gets one entry after TCRdb re-called the multiplex PCR reads with MiXCR. Counted here are 500,000 to 600,000 distinct CDR3 sequences, 20% occurring once; the ten biggest clones make up roughly 47%. The sample comprised blood. Receptor source: a man aged 40-49 years with Graves' ophthalmopathy.

The chain is built from TRBV2 and TRBJ2-7; a weak D match, TRBD1 (5 bases). Germline CDR1 and CDR2: SNHLY and FYNNEI. The CDR3 length is 14 residues. Trimming took 4 bases from V and 3 from J, leaving 13 bases between them. The DNA for the CDR3 is TGTGCCAGCAGTGGGGTAGGGGCGGTCTACGAGCAGTACTTC. It is translated as CASSGVGAVYEQYF.

The table lists this clonotype with a count of one. Possible read error: a much larger clone is one base away. This rearrangement joins TRBV12-3 or TRBV12-4 to TRBJ2-1; D not certain. The CDR3 covers 14 residues. This CDR3 is CASSDAGSTNEQSF. CDR3 DNA: TGTGCCAGCAGTGATGCCGGTAGTACCAATGAGCAGTCCTTC.

This clonotype was seen more than once but under ten times. The genes are TRBV9 and TRBJ2-1; D is possibly TRBD2 (7 bases). CDR1 SGDLS and CDR2 YYNGEE come from the germline V gene. The CDR3 length is 14 residues. Trimming took off 0 bases at V and 9 bases at J, with 13 bases between the two ends. Written as DNA, the CDR3 is TGTGCCAGCAGCGTAGAGAGGGGGGGTGGTGAGCAGTTCTTC. Amino acid sequence: CASSVERGGGEQFF.

V gene TRBV5-1 combines with J gene TRBJ2-7; the D is unclear. From germline, CDR1 is SGHRS and CDR2 YFSETQ. This CDR3 comprises 12 residues. Trimming removed 5 bases from V and 2 bases from J, with 8 bases in between. The CDR3 loop is CASRQDAYEQYF. CDR3 bases: TGCGCCAGCAGACAAGACGCCTACGAGCAGTACTTC.

J is TRBJ1-1 and V is TRBV7-9; D not resolved. The V and J ends lost 5 bases and 3 bases respectively, with 10 bases between them. Germline V lookup: CDR1 SEHNR, CDR2 FQNEAQ (reference sequence). The CDR3 consists of 13 residues. The DNA for the CDR3 is TGTGCCAGCAGCCTCCTTGAGTACACTGAAGCTTTCTTT. This gives the protein CASSLLEYTEAFF.

This clonotype was observed a handful of times. The CDR3: CSAPQPGQGLYGYTF. The CDR3 DNA reads TGCAGTGCTCCTCAACCGGGACAGGGACTCTATGGCTACACCTTC. The chain links TRBV20-1 to TRBJ1-2, with 9 bases matching TRBD1. In germline, CDR1 is DFQATT, CDR2 SNEGSKA (reference sequence). This CDR3 comprises 15 residues. Losses at the gene ends were 5 bases for V and 4 bases for J; bases not matched to a gene: 11.

This clonotype was seen many times. This chain uses TRBV7-3 with TRBJ2-1; D is unclear. This CDR3 is built from 11 residues. Germline CDR1 and CDR2: SGHTA and FQGTGA. The germline V and J ends were trimmed by 5 bases and 8 bases, with 7 bases remaining between them. This CDR3 is CASSINHEQFF. The CDR3 nucleotides are TGTGCCAGCAGCATTAACCATGAGCAGTTCTTC.

This chain connects TRBV5-1 to TRBJ2-1; D is uncertain. Germline-derived CDR1 and CDR2 are SGHRS and YFSETQ. This CDR3 is 13 amino acids long. Trimming removed 0 bases at V and 6 bases at J, with 7 bases between. CDR3: CASSLGAPNEQFF. As DNA, the CDR3 is TGCGCCAGCAGCTTGGGAGCCCCCAATGAGCAGTTCTTC. Full variable domain (outside the CDR3, taken from reference TRBV5-1 and TRBJ2-1): KAGVTQTPRYLIKTRGQQVTLSCSPISGHRSVSWYQQTPGQGLQFLFEYFSETQRNKGNFPGRFSGRQFSNSRSEMNVSTLELGDSALYLCASSLGAPNEQFFGPGTRLTVL.

This sequence joins TRBV2 and TRBJ2-3, with D perhaps TRBD2 (5 bases). Germline V lookup: CDR1 SNHLY, CDR2 FYNNEI. This CDR3 region has 12 residues. The V end lost 5 bases, the J end lost 7 bases, and 10 bases lay between the germline ends. The CDR3 sequence: CASSYTRHTQYF. The CDR3, as DNA: TGTGCCAGCAGTTATACTAGGCATACGCAGTATTTT. The entire variable domain, with the rest obtained from reference TRBV2 and TRBJ2-3, is as follows: EPEVTQTPSHQVTQMGQEVILRCVPISNHLYFYWYRQILGQKVEFLVSFYNNEISEKSEIFDDQFSVERPDGSNFTLKIRSTKLEDSAMYFCASSYTRHTQYFGPGTRLTVL.

This clonotype has ten or more counts. This rearrangement joins TRBV6-2 or TRBV6-3 to TRBJ2-1, with 8 bases lining up with TRBD2. Germline V CDR1 and CDR2: MNHEY, SVGEGT. V was pared by 4 bases and J by 2 bases, with 7 bases of the junction left unmatched. The length of the CDR3 is 16 residues. CDR3 protein: CASSSDRAGAYNEQFF. The CDR3 DNA reads TGTGCCAGCAGTTCGGATCGAGCGGGAGCCTACAATGAGCAGTTCTTC.

V and J are TRBV11-2 and TRBJ2-5, with 9 bases lining up with TRBD2. This CDR3 spans 16 amino acids. Trimming took 0 bases from V and 4 from J; bases not matched to a gene: 6. Germline CDR1 SGHAT, CDR2 FQNNGV. The chain's CDR3 is CASSLEGSGSGETQYF. CDR3 DNA sequence: TGTGCCAGCAGCTTAGAGGGTAGCGGGAGTGGAGAGACCCAGTACTTC.

This clonotype was observed a handful of times. The chain is built from TRBV5-1 and TRBJ2-3; 7 bases align to TRBD2. V trimming: 4 bases; J trimming: 0 bases; junction bases outside the gene matches: 8. This CDR3 is built from 16 residues. Germline CDR1 SGHRS, CDR2 YFSETQ. CDR3 in DNA: TGCGCCAGCAGCGGGAGGGCCGGATTTAGCACAGATACGCAGTATTTT. This translates into CASSGRAGFSTDTQYF. The full variable domain, in which reference TRBV5-1 and TRBJ2-3 provide the parts outside the CDR3, is KAGVTQTPRYLIKTRGQQVTLSCSPISGHRSVSWYQQTPGQGLQFLFEYFSETQRNKGNFPGRFSGRQFSNSRSEMNVSTLELGDSALYLCASSGRAGFSTDTQYFGPGTRLTVL.

This clonotype was recorded many times. The rearrangement links TRBV18 to TRBJ1-1; D is ambiguous. The CDR3 loop spans 14 amino acids. Trimming left V 6 bases short and J 4 bases short, with 15 bases between. The germline CDR1 and CDR2 sequences are KGHSH and LQKENI. The CDR3, as DNA: TGTGCCAGCTCGCGGCTTGAGGGTACCACTGAAGCTTTCTTT. It is translated as CASSRLEGTTEAFF.

The sample holds a few counts of this clonotype. The genes are TRBV29-1 and TRBJ2-3, with 8 bases fitting TRBD2. Germline lookup yields CDR1 SQVTM and CDR2 ANQGSEA. CDR3 length: 14 amino acids. The V gene end was trimmed by 5 bases and the J gene end by 6 bases; junction bases not matched to a gene: 10. The CDR3 nucleotides are TGCAGCGTTCAGTATAGCGGGAAAGGTGATACGCAGTATTTT. Protein product: CSVQYSGKGDTQYF.

This clonotype was recorded at least ten times. This chain links TRBV28 with TRBJ2-3; D remains ambiguous. Germline V gives CDR1 MDHEN, CDR2 SYDVKM. V gave up 6 bases and J gave up 6 bases, with 13 bases separating them. The CDR3 loop spans 13 amino acids. The CDR3 sequence is CASRGPSRDTQYF. CDR3 DNA: TGTGCCAGCAGAGGACCTTCTAGGGATACGCAGTATTTT.

This sequence joins TRBV29-1 and TRBJ2-1, with TRBD1 matching 7 bases. Trimming removed 4 bases from V and 3 bases from J; junction bases left unmatched: 3. The V gene's germline CDR1 is SQVTM and CDR2 ANQGSEA. The CDR3 is 13 amino acids. The CDR3 DNA sequence: TGCAGCGTTGGATCAGGGGGCTACAATGAGCAGTTCTTC. Translated, it gives CSVGSGGYNEQFF.

V gene TRBV6-5 combines with J gene TRBJ2-1; the match to TRBD2 covers 9 bases. The J call may be mistaken, given a closer DNA end match to TRBJ2-7. Looked up from germline, CDR1 is MNHEY and CDR2 is SVGAGI. This CDR3 has 16 amino acids. CDR3: CASSYLRGGAGNEQYF. CDR3 nucleotide sequence: TGTGCCAGCAGTTACCTTCGCGGGGGGGCAGGGAATGAGCAGTACTTC.

The V and J genes are TRBV19 and TRBJ1-4; D remains ambiguous. CDR3 size: 15 residues. In germline, CDR1 is LNHDA, CDR2 SQIVND (reference sequence). Trimming removed 3 bases from V and 0 bases from J, with 8 bases in between. In nucleotides, the CDR3 is TGTGCCAGTAGTATGGGCGGGGCAACTAATGAAAAACTGTTTTTT. Its protein is CASSMGGATNEKLFF.

In this sample, this clonotype turned up many times. The chain links TRBV30 to TRBJ1-6, with 8 nucleotides matching TRBD1. CDR1 is GTSNPN, CDR2 SVGIG, per germline (reference sequence). V gave up 0 bases and J gave up 7 bases; unmatched junction bases: 2. The CDR3 runs to 14 residues. The CDR3 nucleotides are TGTGCCTGGAGTGTACCAGGGGGCAATTCACCCCTCCACTTT. It is translated as CAWSVPGGNSPLHF.

This clonotype has at least ten counts. The V gene is TRBV7-3, the J gene TRBJ2-3; tentative D call: TRBD1 (5 bases). CDR1 is SGHTA and CDR2 is FQGTGA in the germline V gene. CDR3 length equals 15 residues. With 5 bases removed from V and 4 bases from J, the gap between germline ends came to 16 bases. CDR3 in DNA: TGTGCCAGCAGCGAGCAGGGTACGGGTTCAGATACGCAGTATTTT. This codes for CASSEQGTGSDTQYF. The full variable domain, with the rest looked up from reference TRBV7-3 and TRBJ2-3, is GAGVSQTPSNKVTEKGKYVELRCDPISGHTALYWYRQSLGQGPEFLIYFQGTGAADDSGLPNDRFFAVRPEGSVSTLKIQRTERGDSAVYLCASSEQGTGSDTQYFGPGTRLTVL.

This clonotype was counted only a few times. V gene TRBV20-1 combines with J gene TRBJ1-2; 7 nucleotides line up with TRBD1. CDR1 and CDR2 from the germline V gene are DFQATT and SNEGSKA (reference sequence). J lost 0 bases, V lost 6 bases, and 10 bases had no gene match. The CDR3 has 15 amino acids. The CDR3: CSATNPGQTNYGYTF. In nucleotides, the CDR3 is TGCAGTGCCACGAATCCGGGACAGACTAACTATGGCTACACCTTC.

The chain joins TRBV10-3 to TRBJ2-3; 11 bases line up with TRBD2. The CDR3 is 14 amino acids. CDR1 is ENHRY, CDR2 SYGVKD, per germline. Losses at the gene ends were 9 bases for V and 4 bases for J; bases not matched to a gene: 6. CDR3 DNA: TGTGCCATTTTAGCGGGGGGGAGACCAGATACGCAGTATTTT. Its protein product is CAILAGGRPDTQYF.

This chain uses TRBV15 with TRBJ2-1; D call uncertain. Germline V gene lookup returns CDR1 LNHNV and CDR2 YYDKDF (reference sequence). V lost 0 bases to trimming and J lost 7 bases, with 10 bases between them. The CDR3 spans 14 residues. The CDR3 here is CATSRDPIANEQFF. The DNA of the CDR3 is TGTGCCACCAGCAGAGATCCCATTGCAAATGAGCAGTTCTTC.

This clonotype has only a few counts. The genes are TRBV18 and TRBJ2-1; D is undetermined. The CDR3 covers 12 residues. Trimming removed 6 bases from V and 5 bases from J, with 8 bases in between. Germline CDR1 reads KGHSH; CDR2 reads LQKENI. CDR3 amino acids: CASSYVHNEQFF. DNA of the CDR3: TGTGCCAGCTCGTACGTACACAATGAGCAGTTCTTC.

The chain employs TRBV20-1 and TRBJ1-1, with TRBD1 as a possible D gene (5 bases). This CDR3 comprises 14 residues. From germline, CDR1 is DFQATT and CDR2 SNEGSKA (reference sequence). V lost 3 bases to trimming and J lost 0 bases, with 11 bases between them. The CDR3 region has the DNA TGCAGTGCTAGGGGACTGCTCATGAACACTGAAGCTTTCTTT. Translation: CSARGLLMNTEAFF.

Ten or more counts support this clonotype. V is TRBV20-1 and J is TRBJ2-3; TRBD2 matches at 7 bases. CDR3 size: 19 residues. Per the germline V gene, CDR1 is DFQATT and CDR2 is SNEGSKA (reference sequence). V dropped 6 bases and J dropped 5; count of bases not matched to a gene: 26. This CDR3 is CSAGRVMGRFAGQEDTQYF. DNA of the CDR3: TGCAGTGCGGGGAGGGTGATGGGAAGATTCGCGGGGCAAGAAGATACGCAGTATTTT.

This clonotype has a count of ten or more. The chain couples TRBV20-1 to TRBJ2-3; 9 nucleotides align to TRBD2. The V segment lost 5 bases and the J segment 0 bases; nucleotides outside the gene matches: 6. Per the germline V gene, CDR1 is DFQATT and CDR2 is SNEGSKA (reference sequence). This CDR3 is built from 15 residues. The CDR3 sequence: CSAETSGSSTDTQYF. CDR3 coding DNA: TGCAGTGCTGAGACTAGCGGTTCTAGCACAGATACGCAGTATTTT.

The J gene is TRBJ1-4, the V gene TRBV3-1; D is possibly TRBD1 (5 bases). The CDR3 extends over 15 amino acids. Looked up from germline, CDR1 is LGHDT and CDR2 is YNNKEL (reference sequence). Between the trimmed V and J ends, which lost 4 bases and 6 bases, there was a span of 15 bases. The CDR3 DNA reads as TGTGCCAGCAGCCCCCGACAGACAGCTTATGAAAAACTGTTTTTT. This sequence encodes CASSPRQTAYEKLFF.

This clonotype was detected many times. The rearrangement joins TRBV18 to TRBJ2-7; a weak D match, TRBD1 (7 bases). Germline CDR1 is KGHSH and CDR2 is LQKENI. V shed 4 bases and J shed 0 bases, with 10 bases lying between them. The CDR3 length is 14 residues. DNA of the CDR3: TGTGCCAGCTCACGCGGGACAGTCTCCTACGAGCAGTACTTC. It yields the protein CASSRGTVSYEQYF.

This clonotype occurred many times. This chain connects TRBV28 to TRBJ2-1, with TRBD2 matching 9 bases. Unmatched junction bases numbered 8, after V lost 4 bases and J lost 4 bases. CDR3 size: 16 residues. Germline CDR1 is MDHEN and CDR2 is SYDVKM. CDR3 in amino acids: CASSSPVAGGYNEQFF. The CDR3 DNA follows: TGTGCCAGCAGTTCGCCGGTGGCGGGAGGGTACAATGAGCAGTTCTTC.

This clonotype was seen many times. This sequence joins TRBV6-1 and TRBJ2-3, with D possibly matching TRBD2 (5 bases). Per germline, CDR1 MNHNS and CDR2 SASEGT. This CDR3 is 12 amino acids long. Deletions cut 7 bases from V and 5 bases from J, with 10 bases between. The CDR3 sequence is CASTDSRDTQYF. CDR3 nucleotides: TGTGCCAGCACGGACTCGCGAGATACGCAGTATTTT.